This is a list of T cell receptor beta chains from one sample in a study of shared clonotypes between healthy human individuals. The assay was immunoSEQ multiplex PCR, and TCRdb's table has in-frame clones only and misses some. The table records hundreds of thousands of clones, 74% of them present only once. Material: memory CD4+ T cells sorted from blood. The receptors come from a woman between 25 and 40 years old in good health. The CDR3 runs from the conserved cysteine through the conserved F or W. Fields, in order: V gene, J gene, D gene, clone size, CDR3 protein. A D gene is named only where the DNA matches it firmly. Expanded clones get a size class; other rows say once, few or many, or leave the size out.

>TRBV6-1|TRBJ2-5|NA|NA
CASNRASEGVVQYF
>TRBV5-6|TRBJ1-5|NA|NA
CASSWGVSNQPQHF
>TRBV14|TRBJ1-6|NA|NA
CASSQERAGVGSPLHF
>TRBV15|TRBJ2-5|TRBD2|NA
CATSFRAGGEATQYF
>TRBV4-1|TRBJ2-1|TRBD2|NA
CASSQVGRESRNEQFF
>TRBV7-9|TRBJ2-3|TRBD2|NA
CASSLVGSGGLDTQYF
>TRBV27|TRBJ2-7|NA|once
CATTSSYEQYF
>TRBV6-1|TRBJ1-5|NA|NA
CASSPQGPQFQPQHF
>TRBV6-1|TRBJ2-7|TRBD1|few
CASSENKPGGRGFVYEQYF
>TRBV5-4|TRBJ2-3|NA|NA
CASSTSDTQYF